This record concerns one T cell receptor beta chain sequence. In TCRdb, the RACE reads were re-called with MiXCR into one record per CDR3 protein. The profile shows around 360,000 distinct CDR3 sequences, just under 6.5% of them singletons. The sample is drawn from a study of human T cells and chemical hapten exposure. Study in general: Per-sample variation in TCR yield stemmed mainly from small pooled library volume differences.

Germline CDR1 reads DFQATT; CDR2 reads SNEGSKA (reference sequence). The CDR3 spans 13 residues. V was shortened by 1 base and J by 3 bases, with 9 bases between the two germline ends. The time point: patch test 2, 6 weeks after DPC sensitization. Treatment: therapeutic diphenylcyclopropenone sensitization with weekly scalp DPC. Alopecia patients, 18 to 70 years old and DPC-suitable, served as donors. Someone pulled total RNA out of unfractionated whole blood. This TCR derives from a woman in her late teens or twenties with alopecia areata. Some clones in this sample may be carry-over from other donors' samples. V usage is TRBV20-1 and J usage is TRBJ1-2, with D possibly being TRBD1 (6 bases). Here the sequenced sample was whole blood, taken in connection with sensitization to the hapten diphenylcyclopropenone (DPC). CDR3 in DNA: TGCAGTGCTAGAGTGGAGGGGGACTATGGCTACACCTTC. As protein: CSARVEGDYGYTF.